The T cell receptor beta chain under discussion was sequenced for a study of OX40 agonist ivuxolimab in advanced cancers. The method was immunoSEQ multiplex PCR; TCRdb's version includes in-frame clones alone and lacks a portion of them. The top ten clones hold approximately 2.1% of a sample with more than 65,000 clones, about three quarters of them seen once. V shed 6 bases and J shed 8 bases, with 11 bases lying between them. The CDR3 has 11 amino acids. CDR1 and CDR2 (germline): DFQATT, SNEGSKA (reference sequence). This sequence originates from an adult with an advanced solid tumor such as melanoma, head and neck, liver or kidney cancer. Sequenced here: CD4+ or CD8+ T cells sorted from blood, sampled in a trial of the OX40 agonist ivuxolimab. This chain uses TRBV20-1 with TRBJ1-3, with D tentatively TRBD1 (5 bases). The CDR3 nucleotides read TGCAGTGCCCAAACAGGACACACCATATATTTT. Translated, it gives CSAQTGHTIYF.